This T cell receptor beta chain was sequenced for a study of blood T cell repertoires in COVID-19. Across the study: The United States, Italy and Spain provided the acute and convalescent COVID-19 samples. T cells, B-cell-depleted T cells, or PBMCs supplied cDNA or gDNA.

In the authors' methods: Nucleated cell counts were estimated from reference gene primer amplification. Generated by immunoSEQ multiplex PCR, the TCRdb table keeps only in-frame clones and is missing some. The D gene and trimming were derived from the DNA, and the V and J assignments and clone size from that table. Of around 260,000 clones listed, about nine tenths are singletons. V was trimmed by 8 bases and J by 0 bases, leaving 8 bases between them. Germline V gene data show CDR1 as MNHNY and CDR2 as SVGAGI (reference sequence). The CDR3 sequence is 14 residues long. The chain links TRBV6-6 to TRBJ1-6; perhaps TRBD1 as D (5 bases). The specimen sequenced was peripheral blood. This receptor was obtained from a man between 35 and 55 years old who had recovered from COVID-19. The CDR3, as DNA: TGTGCCAGCTTCGACAGCTCCTATAATTCACCCCTCCACTTT. This sequence encodes CASFDSSYNSPLHF.